This T cell receptor (beta chain) was documented in a study of shared clonotypes between healthy human individuals (TCRdb year 2020). The study in broad terms: Two women and three men aged 18 to 49 years were included in the cohort. For each donor, CD4 naive and CD4 memory were each run on three plates, CD8 naive on two plates, and CD8 memory on one plate. To estimate repertoire size and how much clonotype sharing occurs between individuals, the study deeply sequenced the blood TCR repertoires of a handful of healthy adults. To increase sequencing depth and limit assay-specific biases, different laboratories used diverse techniques to prepare libraries and sequence TCR repertoires. Per donor, leukapheresis produced somewhere between about 0.85 and 10 billion PBMCs.

With regard to this clone: Its antigen target is currently unknown. No base quality values were provided; no much bigger clone lies one nucleotide off.

Reading the germline V gene gives CDR1 LGHNA and CDR2 YNFKEQ. Unmatched junction bases come to 7, with V trimmed by 5 bases and J by 2 bases. From cysteine to phenylalanine, the CDR3 is 16 amino acids long. This entry keeps only the CDR3 DNA: 48 bases, framed from base 1. Using the deep immunoSEQ assay, TCR CDR3 regions were amplified from genomic DNA by multiplex PCR. Extracted genomic DNA from each cell subset was spread evenly across all wells of several immunoSEQ 96-well plates, with each plate serving as a replicate. Each replicate PCR for sorted subsets received around 200 ng genomic DNA, equal to roughly 30,000 T cell genomes. The purified libraries were quantified using a Qubit 3.0 fluorometer, sized with a Bioanalyzer 2100, and then quantified again using the KAPA Library Quantification kit. Every immunoSEQ 96-well plate was sequenced on a separate single-read 150-cycle Illumina NextSeq 550 flow cell. From the authors' description of their analysis: Because only junctional sequences without quality scores were contained in the immunoSEQ output, filtering matching that applied to full-length reads could not be performed. To assign V/J genes and CDR3, sequences were annotated against IMGT germline references using PyIR, a Python wrapper for IgBLAST v1.9. Reads were removed for weak V/J assignments (E-value above 1e-6), missing CDR3, stop codons, out-of-frame junctions, or ambiguous translated residues. V3J clonotypes were defined as sequences sharing an identical inferred V gene, J gene, and CDR3 amino acid sequence. Percentage overlap between repertoires was computed as shared unique clonotypes divided by the size of the smaller repertoire. RTK rarefaction, the Chao1 estimator, and Recon v2.1 estimates of unobserved clonotypes were used to assess repertoire richness. Generation probabilities for all TCRbeta clonotypes obtained by the gDNA method from a few donors were computed using OLGA. The table comes from immuneACCESS by way of TCRdb, which keeps in-frame sequences with V and J called. Part of the clones is missing from these tables; in studies checked, under half for an unresolved V gene and the rest for unknown reasons. Clone size and V and J calls were adopted from that table, with D and trimming inferred from the DNA. This sample is represented by 600,000 to 750,000 clones; around 91% of them were singletons. Jointly, the top ten make up about 33% of the sample.

Results the study describes overall, beyond this receptor: Sampling was restricted to blood, and TCR repertoires in tissues likely differ from the TCR repertoires found in blood. Even with the large sequencing depth, rarefaction of the sorted-subset datasets indicated that sequencing was incomplete. Naive subsets generally had larger estimated clonotype richness than memory subsets did. Compared with non-shared clonotypes, the clonotypes found in all four sorted-subset donors had higher generation probabilities. The small number of donors limited the genetic and exposure-history diversity represented. Pairwise subsampling indicated that sequencing depth was expected to affect the degree of clonotype sharing among donors. About 4.5% of naive CD4, approximately 3.7% of naive CD8, 2.3% of memory CD4, and approximately 0.39% of memory CD8 clonotypes were shared across four donors.

Healthy HIV-negative adults with no recently reported acute infections or vaccinations were included as donors. Every donor was a Caucasian adult residing in Nashville, Tennessee, USA. The CD8 memory samples were a combination of magnetically selected CD45RO+ cells and CCR7-negative CD45RA+ effector memory (TemRA) cells. Blood was collected by leukapheresis, and PBMCs were isolated by Ficoll-Histopaque density gradient centrifugation and then cryopreserved in liquid nitrogen vapor phase. Analytical flow cytometry was used to check the purity and quantity of each magnetically sorted T cell population. From each sorted fraction, genomic DNA was isolated and quantified by UV absorbance on a Nanodrop 2000c.

Sequencing was performed on memory CD8+ T cells from PBMCs. The sample's cell subset or site, from its label and the paper: CD45RO+ cells pooled with CCR7-negative TemRA cells. This receptor was taken from a man younger than 35 in good health. Some clones in this sample may be carry-over from other donors' samples. The sequence joins TRBV4-2 to TRBJ2-7; a stretch of 12 junction bases matches TRBD2. In nucleotides, the sequence is TGTGCCAGCAGCTCATCTAGCGGGAGGGCTACCTACGAGCAGTACTTC. This is translated as CASSSSSGRATYEQYF.